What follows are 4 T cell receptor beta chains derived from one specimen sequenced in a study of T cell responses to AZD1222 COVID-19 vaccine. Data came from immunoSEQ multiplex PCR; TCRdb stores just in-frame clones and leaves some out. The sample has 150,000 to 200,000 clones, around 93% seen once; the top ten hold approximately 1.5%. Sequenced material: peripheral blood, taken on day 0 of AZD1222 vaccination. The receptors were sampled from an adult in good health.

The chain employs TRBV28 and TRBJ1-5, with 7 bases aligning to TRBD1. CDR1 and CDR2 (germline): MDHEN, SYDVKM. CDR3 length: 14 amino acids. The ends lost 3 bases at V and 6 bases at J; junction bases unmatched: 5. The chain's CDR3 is CASSLVTGSQPQHF. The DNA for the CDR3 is TGTGCCAGCAGTTTGGTGACAGGGAGTCAGCCCCAGCATTTT.

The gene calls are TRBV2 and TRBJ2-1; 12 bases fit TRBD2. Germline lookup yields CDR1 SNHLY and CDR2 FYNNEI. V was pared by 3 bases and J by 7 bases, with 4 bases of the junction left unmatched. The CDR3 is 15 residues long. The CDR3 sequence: CASSERTSGKNEQFF. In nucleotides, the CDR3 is TGTGCCAGCAGTGAGAGGACTAGCGGGAAGAATGAGCAGTTCTTC.

CDR3 region: CASRSRRSLRFF. The CDR3 DNA reads TGTGCCAGCAGAAGTAGGAGATCTTTAAGGTTCTTC. The chain uses TRBV12-3 or TRBV12-4 and TRBJ2-1; no reliable D call. The length of the CDR3 is 12 residues. V was shortened by 6 bases and J by 15 bases, with 18 bases between the two germline ends.

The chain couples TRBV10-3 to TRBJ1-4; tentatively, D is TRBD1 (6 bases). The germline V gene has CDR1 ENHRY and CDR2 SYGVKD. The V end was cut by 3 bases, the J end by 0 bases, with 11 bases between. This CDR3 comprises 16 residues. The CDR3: CAISDQRGSTNEKLFF. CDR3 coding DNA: TGTGCCATCAGTGATCAGAGGGGGTCAACTAATGAAAAACTGTTTTTT.